This T cell receptor beta chain was captured by sequencing in a study of OX40 agonist ivuxolimab in advanced cancers. Turning to the study itself: Of the patients, three showed partial responses, one with hepatocellular carcinoma and two with cutaneous melanoma.

Data came from immunoSEQ multiplex PCR; TCRdb stores just in-frame clones and leaves some out. The sample includes just over 70,000 clones, around 84% of them seen just once. The J segment lost 3 bases and the V segment lost 3 bases, leaving 5 bases of the junction unmatched. Germline V CDR1 and CDR2: SGHTA, FQGNSA. The CDR3 loop spans 15 amino acids. Here the sequenced sample was CD4+ or CD8+ T cells sorted from blood, taken in a trial of the OX40 agonist ivuxolimab. V gene TRBV7-2 combines with J gene TRBJ2-7, with 10 bases aligning to TRBD2. This clonotype was sampled from an adult with an advanced solid tumor such as melanoma, head and neck, liver or kidney cancer. The CDR3 region has the DNA TGTGCCAGCAGCTTTACTAGCGGGGAGTACTACGAGCAGTACTTC. Translation: CASSFTSGEYYEQYF.